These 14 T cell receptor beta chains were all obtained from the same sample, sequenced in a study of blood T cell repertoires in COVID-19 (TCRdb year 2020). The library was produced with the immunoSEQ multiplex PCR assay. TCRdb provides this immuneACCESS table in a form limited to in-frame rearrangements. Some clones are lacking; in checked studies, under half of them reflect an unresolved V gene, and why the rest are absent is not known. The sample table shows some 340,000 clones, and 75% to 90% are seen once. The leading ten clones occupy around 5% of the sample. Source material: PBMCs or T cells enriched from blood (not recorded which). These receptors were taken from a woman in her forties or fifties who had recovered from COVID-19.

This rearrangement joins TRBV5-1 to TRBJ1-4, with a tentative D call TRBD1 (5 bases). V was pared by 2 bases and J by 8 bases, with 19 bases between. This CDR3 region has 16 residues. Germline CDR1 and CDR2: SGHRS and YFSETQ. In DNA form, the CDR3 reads TGCGCCAGCAGCTTTAATTTTAGGGGTTTAGGGGAAAAACTGTTTTTT. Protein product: CASSFNFRGLGEKLFF.

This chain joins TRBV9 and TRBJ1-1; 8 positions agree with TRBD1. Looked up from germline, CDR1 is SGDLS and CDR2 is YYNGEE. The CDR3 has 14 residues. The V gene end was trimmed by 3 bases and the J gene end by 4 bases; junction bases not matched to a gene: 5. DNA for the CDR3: TGTGCCAGCAGCGGAGGACAGGGTATCACTGAAGCTTTCTTT. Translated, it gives CASSGGQGITEAFF.

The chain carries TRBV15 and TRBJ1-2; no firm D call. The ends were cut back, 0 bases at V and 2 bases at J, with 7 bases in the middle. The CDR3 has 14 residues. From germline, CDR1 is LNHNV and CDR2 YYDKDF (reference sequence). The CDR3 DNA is TGTGCCACCAGCAGAGATGGACTGAACTATGGCTACACCTTC. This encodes CATSRDGLNYGYTF.

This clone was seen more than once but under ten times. This chain's CDR3 is CASSPLGTGVYGYTF. CDR3 nucleotides: TGTGCCAGCAGCCCACTCGGGACAGGGGTTTATGGCTACACCTTC. V is TRBV14 and J is TRBJ1-2, with 10 bases that match TRBD1. Trimming cost V 4 bases and J 5 bases; bases outside gene matches: 7. The CDR3 length is 15 residues. CDR1 and CDR2 from the germline V gene are SGHDN and FVKESK. Full variable domain (remainder filled in from reference TRBV14 and TRBJ1-2): EAGVTQFPSHSVIEKGQTVTLRCDPISGHDNLYWYRRVMGKEIKFLLHFVKESKQDESGMPNNRFLAERTGGTYSTLKVQPAELEDSGVYFCASSPLGTGVYGYTFGSGTRLTVV.

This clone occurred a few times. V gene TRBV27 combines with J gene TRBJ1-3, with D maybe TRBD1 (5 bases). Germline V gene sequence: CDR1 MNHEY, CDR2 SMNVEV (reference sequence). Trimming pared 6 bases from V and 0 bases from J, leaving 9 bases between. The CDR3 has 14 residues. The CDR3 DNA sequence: TGTGCCAGCAGCTCGACAGACTCTGGAAACACCATATATTTT. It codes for CASSSTDSGNTIYF.

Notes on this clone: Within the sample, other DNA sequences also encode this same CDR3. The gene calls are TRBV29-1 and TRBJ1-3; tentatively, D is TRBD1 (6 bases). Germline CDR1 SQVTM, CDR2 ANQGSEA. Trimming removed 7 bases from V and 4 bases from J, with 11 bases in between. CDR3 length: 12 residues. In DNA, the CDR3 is TGCAGCGCCGGGACAACCGGAAACACCATATATTTT. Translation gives CSAGTTGNTIYF.

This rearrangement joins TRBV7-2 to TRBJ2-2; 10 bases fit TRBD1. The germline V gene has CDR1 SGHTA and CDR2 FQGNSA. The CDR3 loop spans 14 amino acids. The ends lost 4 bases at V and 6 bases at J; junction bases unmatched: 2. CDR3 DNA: TGTGCCAGCAGCTGGGGGACAGGGGCCGGGGAGCTGTTTTTT. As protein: CASSWGTGAGELFF.

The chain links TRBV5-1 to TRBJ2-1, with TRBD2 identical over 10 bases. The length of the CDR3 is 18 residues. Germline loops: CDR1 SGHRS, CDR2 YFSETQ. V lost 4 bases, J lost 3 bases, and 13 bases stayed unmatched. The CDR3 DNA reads TGCGCCAGCAGCCAGACTAGCGGGCTAACCAGAATCTACAATGAGCAGTTCTTC. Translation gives CASSQTSGLTRIYNEQFF. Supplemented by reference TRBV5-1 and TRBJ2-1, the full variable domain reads KAGVTQTPRYLIKTRGQQVTLSCSPISGHRSVSWYQQTPGQGLQFLFEYFSETQRNKGNFPGRFSGRQFSNSRSEMNVSTLELGDSALYLCASSQTSGLTRIYNEQFFGPGTRLTVL.

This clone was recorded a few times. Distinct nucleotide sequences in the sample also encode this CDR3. The CDR3 region has the DNA TGTGCCAGCAGCCCCCCGGGGGGGCCAGATACGCAGTATTTT. It codes for CASSPPGGPDTQYF. The genes are TRBV4-2 and TRBJ2-3, with TRBD2 matching 8 bases. Per germline, CDR1 LGHNA and CDR2 YNFKEQ. V dropped 4 bases and J dropped 4; count of bases not matched to a gene: 4. CDR3 length: 14 amino acids.

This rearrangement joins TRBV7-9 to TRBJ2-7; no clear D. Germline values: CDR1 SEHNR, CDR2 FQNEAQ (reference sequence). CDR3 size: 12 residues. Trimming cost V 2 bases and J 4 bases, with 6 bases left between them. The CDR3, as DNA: TGTGCCAGCAGCTTACTCTTGTACGAGCAGTACTTC. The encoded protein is CASSLLLYEQYF.

In DNA, the CDR3 is TGTGCCAGCAGCACACCGGGACAGGGGGCCTACTATGGCTACACCTTC. This codes for CASSTPGQGAYYGYTF. The chain links TRBV25-1 to TRBJ1-2; 12 nucleotides match TRBD1. The ends lost 6 bases at V and 3 bases at J; junction bases unmatched: 8. The CDR3 contains 16 residues. CDR1 and CDR2 (germline): MGHDK, SYGVNS.

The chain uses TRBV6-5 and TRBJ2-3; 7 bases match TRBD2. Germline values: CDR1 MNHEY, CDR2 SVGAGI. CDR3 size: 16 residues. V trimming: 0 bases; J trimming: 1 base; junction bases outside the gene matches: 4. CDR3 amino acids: CASSYSGGGGTDTQYF. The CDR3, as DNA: TGTGCCAGCAGTTACTCTGGGGGGGGAGGCACAGATACGCAGTATTTT.

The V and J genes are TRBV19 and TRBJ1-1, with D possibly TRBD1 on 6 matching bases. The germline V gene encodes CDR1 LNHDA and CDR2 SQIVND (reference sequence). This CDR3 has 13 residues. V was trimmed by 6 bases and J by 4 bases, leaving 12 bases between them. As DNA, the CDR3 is TGTGCCAGTAGACCACAGGGTTCCACTGAAGCTTTCTTT. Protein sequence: CASRPQGSTEAFF.

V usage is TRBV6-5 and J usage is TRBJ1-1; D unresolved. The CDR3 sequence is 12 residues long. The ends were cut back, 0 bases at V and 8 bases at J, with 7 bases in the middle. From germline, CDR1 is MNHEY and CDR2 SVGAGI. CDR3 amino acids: CASSYSGREAFF. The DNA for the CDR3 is TGTGCCAGCAGTTACTCTGGCAGGGAAGCTTTCTTT.